This entry features one T cell receptor beta chain sequence. Its target is unknown. The sample comes from a study of cytomegalovirus exposure and HLA in healthy donors. Points from the study as a whole: It was reported that TCR beta sequences correctly inferred the HLA-A and HLA-B alleles for most subjects.

The CDR3 runs 14 residues. Germline V CDR1 and CDR2: SQVTM, ANQGSEA. PCR primers comprised 60 Vbeta and 13 Jbeta primers. Libraries were prepared by immunoSEQ multiplex PCR; TCRdb keeps only in-frame clonotypes and omits some of them. Of about 120,000 clones listed, approximately 17% were seen once; the top ten hold roughly 3%. The genes are TRBV29-1 and TRBJ2-1, with 7 nucleotides matching TRBD2. The sequenced material came from PBMCs. This sequence was found in a female donor in good health and CMV-seropositive. CDR3 bases: TGCAGAGTAACGGGGGGAGCGGGATTACATGAGCAGTTCTTC. Protein sequence: CRVTGGAGLHEQFF.